This entry lists 15 T cell receptor beta chains sequenced from one sample in a study of shared clonotypes between healthy human individuals. Libraries were prepared by immunoSEQ multiplex PCR; TCRdb keeps only in-frame clonotypes and omits some of them. This table holds 2 million to 2.5 million clones, approximately 93% found once. The sample was naive CD4+ T cells from PBMCs. The subset: CD45RA+ positively selected. The receptors come from a man between 18 and 35 years old in good health. Some clones in this sample may be carry-over from other donors' samples.

The chain carries TRBV28 and TRBJ1-4; possible D gene TRBD1, 5 bases. The CDR3 length is 12 residues. The V gene's germline CDR1 is MDHEN and CDR2 SYDVKM. The V end lost 8 bases, the J end lost 8 bases, and 12 bases lay between the germline ends. CDR3 in amino acids: CASHGAGEKLFF. CDR3 coding DNA: TGTGCCAGCCATGGGGCGGGGGAAAAACTGTTTTTT. Looking up the rest from reference TRBV28 and TRBJ1-4 gives the full variable domain: DVKVTQSSRYLVKRTGEKVFLECVQDMDHENMFWYRQDPGLGLRLIYFSYDVKMKEKGDIPEGYSVSREKKERFSLILESASTNQTSMYLCASHGAGEKLFFGSGTQLSVL.

The chain links TRBV27 to TRBJ1-5; TRBD1 is a possible D gene (5 bases). CDR3 length: 16 amino acids. CDR1 and CDR2 from the germline V gene are MNHEY and SMNVEV (reference sequence). Trimming took off 7 bases at V and 7 bases at J, with 23 bases between the two ends. This chain's CDR3 is CASTRPGRGGVQPQHF. The CDR3 DNA is TGTGCCAGCACCCGACCCGGGAGGGGTGGGGTCCAGCCCCAGCATTTT.

This clone was observed a single time. The V and J genes are TRBV5-6 and TRBJ2-7, with TRBD2 as a possible D gene (6 bases). V was cut by 0 bases and J by 3 bases, with 13 bases left in between. Germline values: CDR1 SGHDT, CDR2 YYEEEE. This CDR3 contains 15 residues. The CDR3 protein is CASSLAGRPVYEQYF. DNA for the CDR3: TGTGCCAGCAGCTTGGCGGGGAGGCCTGTCTACGAGCAGTACTTC.

The rearrangement joins TRBV27 to TRBJ2-1; weak D call: TRBD1 (6 bases). Germline CDR1 is MNHEY and CDR2 is SMNVEV (reference sequence). Trimming removed 4 bases at V and 10 bases at J, with 20 bases between. The CDR3 contains 15 residues. The CDR3 DNA reads TGTGCCAGCAGTTACCTAGGAACAGGGACCTCCGAGCAGTTCTTC. It is translated as CASSYLGTGTSEQFF.

This chain connects TRBV13 to TRBJ1-5; D might be TRBD1 (6 bases). Trimming removed 4 bases from V and 7 bases from J, with 11 bases in between. Per the germline V gene, CDR1 is PRHDT and CDR2 is FYEKMQ (reference sequence). The CDR3 consists of 13 residues. The CDR3 nucleotides are TGTGCCAGCAGCTGGAGGGGGGTGCAGCCCCAGCATTTT. Translation: CASSWRGVQPQHF.

The V call is TRBV7-2, the J call TRBJ1-2, with D possibly being TRBD1 (6 bases). The CDR3 runs to 14 residues. The germline V and J ends were trimmed by 2 bases and 4 bases, with 11 bases remaining between them. Germline lookup yields CDR1 SGHTA and CDR2 FQGNSA. CDR3 in amino acids: CASSLRGAAYGYTF. The CDR3 nucleotides are TGTGCCAGCAGCTTAAGGGGGGCTGCCTATGGCTACACCTTC.

Concerning this clone: Other DNA sequences in this sample translate to the same CDR3. CDR3 DNA sequence: TGTGCCAGCAGCCCTCGACAGGGGGGATACGAGCAGTACTTC. This codes for CASSPRQGGYEQYF. The chain combines TRBV6-6 with TRBJ2-7; 9 positions agree with TRBD1. Germline V lookup: CDR1 MNHNY, CDR2 SVGAGI (reference sequence). The CDR3 is made up of 14 amino acids. V gave up 6 bases and J gave up 4 bases; unmatched junction bases: 7.

The chain employs TRBV18 and TRBJ1-4, with TRBD1 matching 7 bases. Germline CDR1 and CDR2: KGHSH and LQKENI. The CDR3 has 17 amino acids. J was trimmed by 4 bases and V by 3 bases; bases with no gene match: 11. CDR3 sequence: CASSPGEGDSFNEKLFF. CDR3 bases: TGTGCCAGCTCACCGGGGGAAGGGGACAGCTTTAATGAAAAACTGTTTTTT.

The V gene is TRBV4-1, the J gene TRBJ2-1, with 7 nucleotides matching TRBD1. The trim removed 8 bases at V and 4 bases at J, leaving 17 bases unmatched. Germline CDR1 reads MGHRA; CDR2 reads YSYEKL. The length of the CDR3 is 17 residues. CDR3: CASSTFAGGGDYNEQFF. In nucleotides, the CDR3 is TGCGCCAGCTCCACATTCGCAGGGGGTGGTGATTACAATGAGCAGTTCTTC.

V is TRBV9 and J is TRBJ2-3; weak D call: TRBD1 (5 bases). Deletions cut 3 bases from V and 2 bases from J, with 10 bases between. The CDR3 covers 14 residues. Germline assignment: CDR1 SGDLS and CDR2 YYNGEE. This CDR3 reads CASSATAFTDTQYF. The CDR3 DNA follows: TGTGCCAGCAGCGCGACAGCATTCACAGATACGCAGTATTTT.

This chain uses TRBV5-6 with TRBJ2-1; TRBD1 agrees at 9 bases. This CDR3 is 15 amino acids long. The J segment lost 4 bases and the V segment lost 2 bases, leaving 4 bases of the junction unmatched. CDR1 SGHDT and CDR2 YYEEEE come from the germline V gene. The CDR3 DNA reads as TGTGCCAGCAGCTTAACAGGGGGCGAATACAATGAGCAGTTCTTC. This codes for CASSLTGGEYNEQFF.

This chain links TRBV10-3 with TRBJ2-1; 9 nucleotides match TRBD1. The junction had 5 bases not matched to a gene; V was cut back by 7 bases and J by 4 bases. CDR3 length equals 14 residues. Per germline, CDR1 ENHRY and CDR2 SYGVKD. CDR3 sequence (DNA): TGTGCCATCAAGCCGGGACAGGGTTACAATGAGCAGTTCTTC. This translates into CAIKPGQGYNEQFF.

V and J are TRBV10-3 and TRBJ2-1; D not resolved. CDR3 size: 14 residues. Germline CDR1 and CDR2: ENHRY and SYGVKD. Trimming cost V 5 bases and J 5 bases, with 13 bases left between them. The CDR3 DNA reads TGTGCCATCAGTCCTCAAAGGGCCGACAATGAGCAGTTCTTC. Translating gives CAISPQRADNEQFF.

The chain joins TRBV7-2 to TRBJ2-1; TRBD2 might be the D (6 bases). Germline CDR1 reads SGHTA; CDR2 reads FQGNSA. The CDR3 consists of 15 residues. The V end was cut by 4 bases, the J end by 3 bases, with 13 bases between. CDR3 protein: CASSYYSGNYNEQFF. Written as DNA, the CDR3 is TGTGCCAGCAGCTATTATAGCGGAAACTACAATGAGCAGTTCTTC.

The table lists this clone with a few counts. This chain joins TRBV7-2 and TRBJ1-2, with 7 bases matching TRBD1. Germline CDR1 reads SGHTA; CDR2 reads FQGNSA. V lost 5 bases to trimming and J lost 4 bases; unmatched junction nucleotides: 10. The CDR3 is made up of 15 amino acids. CDR3 protein: CASSPRQGASYGYTF. The CDR3 DNA reads TGTGCCAGCAGCCCCCGACAGGGAGCTAGCTATGGCTACACCTTC.